The clone carrying this TCR beta chain was picked up a small number of times. The antigen is unknown. This sample was taken from a study of T cell responses to AZD1222 COVID-19 vaccine. Study-level points and caveats: The breadth and depth of Spike-specific TCRs increased once two AZD1222 doses had been given. Just a handful of AZD1222 recipients tested seropositive at baseline.

V shed 5 bases, J shed 0 bases, and the junction held 19 bases outside the gene matches. This CDR3 is built from 20 residues. Germline CDR1 and CDR2: SGHVS and FNYEAQ. Clones were read by immunoSEQ multiplex PCR, and TCRdb kept only the in-frame ones, dropping some. The table has over 110,000 clones, almost 95% seen once. The source was peripheral blood, collected 28 days after the second AZD1222 dose. The clonotype comes from an adult who received the AZD1222 COVID-19 vaccine. The chain has TRBV7-6 and TRBJ2-5; 9 bases match TRBD2. The CDR3 loop reads CASSQPRWASGDLNQETQYF. Here the CDR3 DNA reads TGTGCCAGCAGCCAACCCCGGTGGGCTAGCGGGGACCTAAACCAAGAGACCCAGTACTTC.